This T cell receptor beta chain appears in the sequencing data of a study of cytomegalovirus exposure and HLA in healthy donors. About the research overall: Some 85 million unique TCRs, all from HLA-typed donors, were included in an early release of the data. Findings and limits, study-wide: Investigators reported some 150 TCR beta chains as tied to cytomegalovirus. Associated with HLA alleles at 0.05 false discovery rate in a later analysis were around 15,000 TCR beta sequences. Reports credit the classifier with highly specific, highly sensitive diagnosis of cytomegalovirus status.

Looked up from germline, CDR1 is SQVTM and CDR2 is ANQGSEA. This CDR3 region has 13 residues. The PCR employed 60 Vbeta primers together with 13 Jbeta primers. TCRdb's copy holds only in-frame clones and misses some; the assay was immunoSEQ multiplex PCR. The data show 60,000 to 90,000 clones, 65% to 90% seen once. Note on this clone: Its antigen is still unknown. At one end the junction does not follow the germline gene, possibly because of a read error.

Input material: PBMCs. This chain connects TRBV29-1 to TRBJ2-1, with TRBD2 matching over 8 bases. This TCR was recovered from a man aged 65 to 79 in good health and CMV-seropositive. CDR3 coding DNA: TGCAGCGGTGAAGCGGGAGCGAGGTATGAGCAGTTCTTC. It specifies CSGEAGARYEQFF.